This paragraph reports one TCR beta chain. Antigen unknown. Method: immunoSEQ multiplex PCR; TCRdb's copy keeps in-frame clones and lacks some. Of about 9,700 clones listed, 75% to 90% were seen once; the top ten hold 0.3% to 0.45%. The sample is drawn from a study of follicular helper T cells after annual influenza vaccination. Study background: Sampling occurred days 0, 7 and 28 after each influenza vaccination. Study-level results: The much larger non-cTfh compartments may have been undersampled. Plasmablast frequency change correlated with clonality change in ICOS+CD38+ cTfh.

CDR3 length: 12 amino acids. CDR1 LNHNV and CDR2 YYDKDF come from the germline V gene (reference sequence). With 8 bases removed from V and 2 bases from J, the gap between germline ends came to 10 bases. Specified time point: 2015-2016 season, 7 days after influenza vaccination. V is TRBV15 and J is TRBJ2-7, with D tentatively TRBD1 or TRBD2 (5 bases each). Here the sequenced sample was CXCR5- memory CD4+ T cells sorted from blood, taken 7 days after influenza vaccination. The receptor comes from an adult who received the influenza vaccine. The CDR3 region is CATVRDAYEQYF. CDR3 coding DNA: TGTGCCACCGTAAGGGACGCCTACGAGCAGTACTTC. The full variable domain, its missing parts supplied by reference TRBV15 and TRBJ2-7, is DAMVIQNPRYQVTQFGKPVTLSCSQTLNHNVMYWYQQKSSQAPKLLFHYYDKDFNNEADTPDNFQSRRPNTSFCFLDIRSPGLGDTAMYLCATVRDAYEQYFGPGTRLTVT.